What follows are 8 T cell receptor beta chains derived from one specimen sequenced in a study of OX40 agonist ivuxolimab in advanced cancers. Libraries were prepared by immunoSEQ multiplex PCR; TCRdb keeps only in-frame clonotypes and omits some of them. The profile shows some 33,000 clones, roughly 84% of them singletons. The sequences come from CD4+ or CD8+ T cells sorted from blood, collected in a trial of the OX40 agonist ivuxolimab. The receptor source for this set is an adult with an advanced solid tumor such as melanoma, head and neck, liver or kidney cancer.

The chain uses TRBV19 and TRBJ1-1; tentative D call: TRBD1 (6 bases). Trimming cost V 5 bases and J 0 bases, with 13 bases left between them. The CDR3 sequence is 15 residues long. Germline CDR1 is LNHDA and CDR2 is SQIVND (reference sequence). The CDR3 reads CASSPVGGLNTEAFF. The CDR3 DNA follows: TGTGCCAGTAGTCCCGTTGGGGGCTTGAACACTGAAGCTTTCTTT.

This clone was seen more than once but under ten times. CDR3 sequence: CASSQEPGVPNEQFF. Here the CDR3 DNA reads TGTGCCAGCAGCCAAGAACCGGGGGTGCCCAATGAGCAGTTCTTC. The rearrangement joins TRBV4-2 to TRBJ2-1, with D perhaps matching TRBD2 (6 bases). The CDR3 loop spans 15 amino acids. The germline V and J ends were trimmed by 0 bases and 6 bases, with 12 bases remaining between them. Germline V CDR1 and CDR2: LGHNA, YNFKEQ.

This chain uses TRBV7-8 with TRBJ1-2; tentative D call: TRBD1 (5 bases). Trimming removed 5 bases at V and 6 bases at J, with 19 bases between. The CDR3 has 15 residues. CDR1 and CDR2 (germline): SGHVS, FQNEAQ. The CDR3 DNA follows: TGTGCCAGCAGCCCGCATCGGGGGGGGGTCGATGGCTACACCTTC. Amino acids: CASSPHRGGVDGYTF.

Concerning this clone itself: A read error may be the cause here, since a much bigger clone is one base away. V gene TRBV11-1 combines with J gene TRBJ2-3; TRBD2 matches 7 bases. The CDR3 length is 14 residues. Germline V gives CDR1 SGHAT, CDR2 FQDESV (reference sequence). CDR3 coding DNA: TGTGCCAACAGCGATGGTGGGAGGGGAGATACGCAGTATTTT. Protein: CANSDGGRGDTQYF.

The chain uses TRBV28 and TRBJ2-1; weak D call: TRBD1 (5 bases). V lost 6 bases, J lost 10 bases, and 7 bases lay in between. Germline V lookup: CDR1 MDHEN, CDR2 SYDVKM. The CDR3 extends over 10 amino acids. The CDR3 sequence: CASSNREQFF. The CDR3 nucleotides read TGTGCCAGCAGCAACAGGGAGCAGTTCTTC.

This clone showed up just once. As DNA, the CDR3 is TGTGCCAGCAGGATGACTCGGCGGGAGAGGGTATACGAGCAGTACTTC. Protein product: CASRMTRRERVYEQYF. The chain has TRBV5-4 and TRBJ2-7; 7 nucleotides agree with TRBD2. Germline V gene data show CDR1 as SGHNT and CDR2 as YYREEE (reference sequence). After removal of 5 bases from V and 4 bases from J, the junction contained 15 bases not matched to a gene. CDR3 size: 16 residues.

This chain joins TRBV25-1 and TRBJ1-6; the D gene is possibly TRBD1 (6 bases). This CDR3 has 16 residues. The germline V and J ends were trimmed by 3 bases and 9 bases, with 18 bases remaining between them. Germline CDR1 reads MGHDK; CDR2 reads SYGVNS. DNA of the CDR3: TGTGCCAGCAGTGACCCGGGGAGGGGGTATGGTTCACCCCTCCACTTT. Translating gives CASSDPGRGYGSPLHF.

The chain recombines TRBV6-1 with TRBJ2-7, with D possibly TRBD2 on 5 matching bases. V shed 10 bases and J shed 5 bases, with 18 bases lying between them. The CDR3 has 13 residues. Germline V lookup: CDR1 MNHNS, CDR2 SASEGT. CDR3 nucleotides: TGTGCCACCAAAATCCCCCCGGGGAACGAGCAGTACTTC. Translation: CATKIPPGNEQYF.